The 4 T cell receptor beta chains given below trace back to one sample, sequenced in a study of cytomegalovirus exposure and HLA in healthy donors. Primers included in the PCR were 60 Vbeta and 13 Jbeta primers. The assay was immunoSEQ multiplex PCR, and TCRdb's table has in-frame clones only and misses some. Among 120,000 or so clones listed, around 78% were seen once. The sample comprised PBMCs. The receptor source for this set is a man aged 18-30 years in good health and CMV-seropositive.

The V and J genes are TRBV30 and TRBJ1-4; TRBD1 is a possible D gene (5 bases). Trimming left V 2 bases short and J 8 bases short, with 21 bases between. The CDR3 totals 16 residues. The germline V gene has CDR1 GTSNPN and CDR2 SVGIG (reference sequence). Here the CDR3 DNA reads TGTGCCTGGAGTCTCGGGGGGGGAGGGCGTAGGGAAAAACTGTTTTTT. Translating it yields CAWSLGGGGRREKLFF.

The rearrangement uses TRBV15 and TRBJ2-1; possible D gene TRBD1, 6 bases. The V end was cut by 2 bases, the J end by 4 bases, with 12 bases between. CDR3 length: 15 amino acids. Germline values: CDR1 LNHNV, CDR2 YYDKDF (reference sequence). The CDR3 nucleotides read TGTGCCACCAGCAGACTCCAGGGGTTTTACAATGAGCAGTTCTTC. Translation gives CATSRLQGFYNEQFF.

This sequence joins TRBV11-1 and TRBJ2-2; unclear D gene. V gave up 3 bases and J gave up 8 bases, with 10 bases separating them. Germline V gene sequence: CDR1 SGHAT, CDR2 FQDESV (reference sequence). There are 13 residues in the CDR3. CDR3 in DNA: TGTGCCAGCAGCTTCACACCCGTGGGGGAGCTGTTTTTT. Residues: CASSFTPVGELFF.

J is TRBJ2-7 and V is TRBV14, with D unresolved. Per germline, CDR1 SGHDN and CDR2 FVKESK. With 0 bases removed from V and 2 bases from J, the gap between germline ends came to 11 bases. This CDR3 has 15 residues. The CDR3 DNA is TGTGCCAGCAGCCAAGATCTAACCCTGGCCTACGAGCAGTACTTC. Translating it yields CASSQDLTLAYEQYF. Drawing the rest from reference TRBV14 and TRBJ2-7, the complete variable domain is EAGVTQFPSHSVIEKGQTVTLRCDPISGHDNLYWYRRVMGKEIKFLLHFVKESKQDESGMPNNRFLAERTGGTYSTLKVQPAELEDSGVYFCASSQDLTLAYEQYFGPGTRLTVT.